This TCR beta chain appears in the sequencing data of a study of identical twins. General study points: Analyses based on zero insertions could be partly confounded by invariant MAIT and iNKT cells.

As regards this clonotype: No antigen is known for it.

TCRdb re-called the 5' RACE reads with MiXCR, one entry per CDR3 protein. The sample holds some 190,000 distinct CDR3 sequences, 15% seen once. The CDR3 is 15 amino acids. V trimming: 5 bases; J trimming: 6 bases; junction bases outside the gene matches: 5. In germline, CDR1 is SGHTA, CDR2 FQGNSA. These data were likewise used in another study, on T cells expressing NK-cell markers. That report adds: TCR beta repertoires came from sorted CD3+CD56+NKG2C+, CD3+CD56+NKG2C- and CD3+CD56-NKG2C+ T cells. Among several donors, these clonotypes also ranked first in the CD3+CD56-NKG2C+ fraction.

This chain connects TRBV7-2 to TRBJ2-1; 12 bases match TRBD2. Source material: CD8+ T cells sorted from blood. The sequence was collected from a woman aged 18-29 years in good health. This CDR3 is CASSIGLAGPNEQFF. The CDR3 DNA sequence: TGTGCCAGCAGCATCGGACTAGCGGGACCCAATGAGCAGTTCTTC.